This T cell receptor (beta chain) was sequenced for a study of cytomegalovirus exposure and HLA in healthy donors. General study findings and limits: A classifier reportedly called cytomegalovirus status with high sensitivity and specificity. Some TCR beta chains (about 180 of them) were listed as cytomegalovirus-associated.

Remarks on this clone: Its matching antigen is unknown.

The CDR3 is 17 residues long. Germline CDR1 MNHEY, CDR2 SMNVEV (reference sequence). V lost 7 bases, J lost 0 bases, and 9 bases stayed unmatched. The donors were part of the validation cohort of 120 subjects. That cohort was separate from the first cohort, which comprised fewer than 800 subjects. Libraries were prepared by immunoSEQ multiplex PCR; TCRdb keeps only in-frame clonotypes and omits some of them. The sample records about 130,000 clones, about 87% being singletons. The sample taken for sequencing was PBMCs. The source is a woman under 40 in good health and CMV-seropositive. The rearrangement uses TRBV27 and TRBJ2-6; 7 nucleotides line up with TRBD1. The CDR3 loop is CASKLGTASSGANVLTF. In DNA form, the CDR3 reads TGTGCCAGCAAGCTGGGGACAGCAAGCTCTGGGGCCAACGTCCTGACTTTC.